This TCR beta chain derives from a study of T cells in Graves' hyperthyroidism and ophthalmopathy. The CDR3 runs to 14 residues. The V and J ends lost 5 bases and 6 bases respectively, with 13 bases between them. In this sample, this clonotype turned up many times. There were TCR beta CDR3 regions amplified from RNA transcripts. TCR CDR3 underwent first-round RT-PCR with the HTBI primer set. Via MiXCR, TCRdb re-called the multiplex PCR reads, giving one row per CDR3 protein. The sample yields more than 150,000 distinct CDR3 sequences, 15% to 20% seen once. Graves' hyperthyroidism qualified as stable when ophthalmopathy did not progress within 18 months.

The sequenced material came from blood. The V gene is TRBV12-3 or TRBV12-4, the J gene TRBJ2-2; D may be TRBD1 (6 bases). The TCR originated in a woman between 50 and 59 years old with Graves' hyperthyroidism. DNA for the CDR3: TGTGCCAGCAGTATCAAACAGGGTCCCGGGGAGCTGTTTTTT. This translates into CASSIKQGPGELFF.